This TCR beta chain stems from a study of CD8 T cells in ankylosing spondylitis. This clonotype was detected only a few times. Deletions cut 0 bases from V and 4 bases from J, with 15 bases between. Germline V lookup: CDR1 MGHRA, CDR2 YSYEKL. The CDR3 spans 16 residues. Quantitative 5'-RACE was performed with molecular barcodes, and it yielded the TCR beta libraries. TCRdb called the 5' RACE reads again in MiXCR, with one record for every CDR3 protein. Of 300,000 to 400,000 distinct CDR3 sequences in the sample, about 15% were seen once. The rearrangement uses TRBV4-1 and TRBJ1-2; TRBD1 might be the D (5 bases). The sample comprised blood, either unsorted or a sorted T cell fraction (not recorded which). This TCR was recovered from a male donor with ankylosing spondylitis or in good health (not recorded which). In DNA, the CDR3 is TGCGCCAGCAGCCAAGAGGTCCAGGGTCTCGCCTATGGCTACACCTTC. Translated, it gives CASSQEVQGLAYGYTF.